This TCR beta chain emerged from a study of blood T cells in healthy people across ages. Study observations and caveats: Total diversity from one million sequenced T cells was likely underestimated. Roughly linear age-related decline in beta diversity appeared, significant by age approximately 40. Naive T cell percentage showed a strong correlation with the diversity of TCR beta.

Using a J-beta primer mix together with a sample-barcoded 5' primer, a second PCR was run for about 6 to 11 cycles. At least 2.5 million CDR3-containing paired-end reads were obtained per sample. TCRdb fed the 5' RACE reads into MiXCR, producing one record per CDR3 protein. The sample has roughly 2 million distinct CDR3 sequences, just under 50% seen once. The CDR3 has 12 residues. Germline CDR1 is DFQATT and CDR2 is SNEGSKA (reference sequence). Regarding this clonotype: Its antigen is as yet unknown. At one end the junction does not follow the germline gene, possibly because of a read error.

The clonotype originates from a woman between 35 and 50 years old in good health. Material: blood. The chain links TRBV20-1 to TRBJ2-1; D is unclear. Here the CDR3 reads CGAEFKGREQFF. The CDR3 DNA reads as TGCGGTGCTGAGTTCAAAGGACGGGAGCAGTTCTTC.